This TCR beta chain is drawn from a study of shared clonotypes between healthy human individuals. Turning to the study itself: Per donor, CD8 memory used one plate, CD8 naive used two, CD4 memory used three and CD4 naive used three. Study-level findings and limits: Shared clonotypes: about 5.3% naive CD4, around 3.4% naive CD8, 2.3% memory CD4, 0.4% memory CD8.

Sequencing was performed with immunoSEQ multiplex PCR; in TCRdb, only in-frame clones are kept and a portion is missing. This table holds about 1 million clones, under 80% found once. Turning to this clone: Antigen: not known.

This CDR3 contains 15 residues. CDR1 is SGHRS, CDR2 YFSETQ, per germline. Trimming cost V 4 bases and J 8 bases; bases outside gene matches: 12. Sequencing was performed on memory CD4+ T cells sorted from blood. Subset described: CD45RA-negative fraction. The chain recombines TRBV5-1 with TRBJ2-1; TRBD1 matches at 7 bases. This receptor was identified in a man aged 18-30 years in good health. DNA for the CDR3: TGCGCCAGCAGCCCCGGCGGGCAGGGGGTCCATGAGCAGTTCTTC. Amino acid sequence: CASSPGGQGVHEQFF.